This is a list of T cell receptor beta chains from one sample in a study of shared clonotypes between healthy human individuals. Sequencing used immunoSEQ multiplex PCR; TCRdb keeps in-frame clones, though not all of them. The sample has millions of clones, under 95% seen once; the top ten hold 1.5% to 2%. The sequencing sample was made of naive CD8+ T cells from PBMCs. Every receptor here comes from a man between 18 and 35 years old in good health. Some clones in this sample may be carry-over from other donors' samples. The CDR3 runs from the conserved cysteine through the conserved F or W. The order of the fields is D gene, V gene, J gene, clone size, CDR3 DNA, CDR3 protein. A D gene is named only where the DNA matches it firmly. Not every row has a clone size; where given, it reads once, few, many or a size class.

>.|TRBV6-5|TRBJ2-7|.
TGTGCCAGTTCGTCAGGGGACTCCTACGAGCAGTACTTC
CASSSGDSYEQYF
>.|TRBV4-1|TRBJ2-7|.
TGCGCCAGCAGCCAAGACAGGGGCCACGAGCAGTACTTC
CASSQDRGHEQYF
>TRBD1|TRBV7-2|TRBJ2-7|.
TGTGCCAGCAGCTCCCCGAACAGGGGGGCAATATACGAGCAGTACTTC
CASSSPNRGAIYEQYF
>.|TRBV19|TRBJ2-7|.
TGTGCCAGTTCCCTGACAGTGTCCTACGAGCAGTACTTC
CASSLTVSYEQYF
>.|TRBV4-2|TRBJ1-5|.
TGTGCCAGCAGCCCTAGGGACTCTCGGGGAAATCAGCCCCAGCATTTT
CASSPRDSRGNQPQHF
>.|TRBV13|TRBJ2-4|.
TGTGCCAGCAGCGTCGCCAGGGTTAGAGCCAAAAACATTCAGTACTTC
CASSVARVRAKNIQYF
>TRBD2|TRBV9|TRBJ2-2|.
TGTGCCAGCAGCGCCCGGGGAAGCGGGAGTAATTACGGGGAGCTGTTTTTT
CASSARGSGSNYGELFF
>.|TRBV27|TRBJ2-2|.
TGTGCCAGCAGTTTAAGAGGGGCCTTACCCGGGGAGCTGTTTTTT
CASSLRGALPGELFF
>TRBD2|TRBV7-2|TRBJ2-7|.
TGTGCCAGCAGCTTAATTGGGACTAGCGGCTACGAGCAGTACTTC
CASSLIGTSGYEQYF
>.|TRBV6-5|TRBJ1-5|once
TGTGCCAGCAGTTACTTCGTAGGGCAGCCCCAGCATTTT
CASSYFVGQPQHF
>TRBD2|TRBV27|TRBJ2-7|.
TGTGCCAGCAGTTTGGGGGAGGGAAAGGAAGAGCAGTACTTC
CASSLGEGKEEQYF
>.|TRBV2|TRBJ1-2|.
TGTGCCAGCAGAGTCCATGGACCCCCTCACTATGGCTACACCTTC
CASRVHGPPHYGYTF
>.|TRBV29-1|TRBJ2-1|.
TGCAGCGTTGAAGTCCTATCAACGAGCTCCTACAATGAGCAGTTCTTC
CSVEVLSTSSYNEQFF
>.|TRBV11-2|TRBJ2-2|.
TGTGCCAGCAGCTTATTTCCCCTGACACTTAACACCGGGGAGCTGTTTTTT
CASSLFPLTLNTGELFF
>.|TRBV27|TRBJ2-7|.
TGTGCCAGCAGCCATAGCGGCCCCCTGGCCGAGCAGTACTTC
CASSHSGPLAEQYF
>.|TRBV10-3|TRBJ2-7|.
TGTGCCATCAGTGACCCGGCTAGCCGACGCTCCTACGAGCAGTACTTC
CAISDPASRRSYEQYF
>.|TRBV6-1|TRBJ2-1|.
TGTGCCAGCAGTGCAAGGGAAGGGGGTAGGAACAATGAGCAGTTCTTC
CASSAREGGRNNEQFF
>.|TRBV4-1|TRBJ1-3|once
TGCGCCAGCAGCCAACAGGATGGAAACACCATATATTTT
CASSQQDGNTIYF
>TRBD2|TRBV15|TRBJ2-1|.
TGTGCCACCTCTCCTAGCGGGAGTTCGTACAATGAGCAGTTCTTC
CATSPSGSSYNEQFF
>.|TRBV4-3|TRBJ2-7|.
TGCGCCAGCAGCCCCTTTTTAGCGGAGGCACCCGAGCAGTACTTC
CASSPFLAEAPEQYF
>.|TRBV27|TRBJ2-7|.
TGTGCCAGCAGTTTTCAGGTGGGCTACGAGCAGTACTTC
CASSFQVGYEQYF
>.|TRBV29-1|TRBJ1-4|.
TGCAGCGTTACACGGACTGCATCAACTAATGAAAAACTGTTTTTT
CSVTRTASTNEKLFF
>.|TRBV19|TRBJ2-7|.
TGTGCCAGTAGTATAGATCTTGGGGGGGGCCGCGAGCAGTACTTC
CASSIDLGGGREQYF
>TRBD2|TRBV27|TRBJ2-4|.
TGTGCCAGCAGTCCCAGGACTAGCCAGATAGCCAAAAACATTCAGTACTTC
CASSPRTSQIAKNIQYF
>.|TRBV27|TRBJ2-1|few
TGTGCCAGCAGTTCCCTGCTAGCGCCCTACAATGAGCAGTTCTTC
CASSSLLAPYNEQFF
>.|TRBV5-5|TRBJ2-7|.
TGTGCCAGCAGCTTTTCGAGAGATGTCCTCTACGAGCAGTACTTC
CASSFSRDVLYEQYF
>TRBD2|TRBV7-3|TRBJ2-7|.
TGTGCCAGCAGCCTCGTAGGCGGGAGTTCGGTCTACGAGCAGTACTTC
CASSLVGGSSVYEQYF
>TRBD2|TRBV7-9|TRBJ2-1|.
TGTGCCAGCAGCTTACCATCTAGCGGGAGTATCAATGAGCAGTTCTTC
CASSLPSSGSINEQFF
>TRBD2|TRBV7-9|TRBJ2-2|.
TGTGCCAGCATCAAGAGGCCAGCGGGGGACACCGGGGAGCTGTTTTTT
CASIKRPAGDTGELFF
>.|TRBV2|TRBJ2-1|.
TGTGCCAGCAGTGATTACAGGGATCGGGATGAGCAGTTCTTC
CASSDYRDRDEQFF
>.|TRBV11-2|TRBJ2-7|.
TGTGCCAGCAGCCGGTTGCGGGAATACGAGCAGTACTTC
CASSRLREYEQYF
>TRBD2|TRBV7-3|TRBJ2-1|.
TGTGCCAGCAGCTTTCGCGGGAGCTCCTACAATGAGCAGTTCTTC
CASSFRGSSYNEQFF
>.|TRBV5-6|TRBJ2-2|once
TGTGCCAGCAGCCTGGGGGGATCGTGGGTACGGACCGGGGAGCTGTTTTTT
CASSLGGSWVRTGELFF
>.|TRBV11-2|TRBJ2-7|.
TGTGCCAGCAGCTCCGGGGCCCTTCTCTACGAGCAGTACTTC
CASSSGALLYEQYF
>.|TRBV10-2|TRBJ1-2|.
TGCGCCAGCAGTGACCCTGCTGGGGGCTACACCTTC
CASSDPAGGYTF
>.|TRBV9|TRBJ2-3|.
TGTGCCAGCAGCGTAGTGTCTGACAATACGCAGTATTTT
CASSVVSDNTQYF
>.|TRBV21-1|TRBJ1-5|.
TGTGCCAGCAGCAAAGCCCGTCGAGGTTCCGATCAGCCCCAGCATTTT
CASSKARRGSDQPQHF
>TRBD1|TRBV27|TRBJ2-7|.
TGTGCCAGCAGTCCCGTGATCCGGGACAGGGAGTACGAGCAGTACTTC
CASSPVIRDREYEQYF
>.|TRBV6-6|TRBJ2-7|.
TGTGCCAGCACCATTATCGGTAGCCCCTACGAGCAGTACTTC
CASTIIGSPYEQYF
>.|TRBV6-6|TRBJ1-2|.
TGTGCCAGCAGTGCGCCCGGGGCTCGGCTAGATGGCTACACCTTC
CASSAPGARLDGYTF
>.|TRBV5-5|TRBJ2-1|.
TGTGCCAGCAGCCTCGGTCAGGGAAACCCCTACAATGAGCAGTTCTTC
CASSLGQGNPYNEQFF
>.|TRBV9|TRBJ2-1|.
TGTGCCAGCAGCGTAGGGAAGAACTACAATGAGCAGTTCTTC
CASSVGKNYNEQFF
>.|TRBV7-2|TRBJ2-4|.
TGTGCCAGCAGCTTTTCAGCGAAGGAAGAGAAAAAAAACATTCAGTACTTC
CASSFSAKEEKKNIQYF
>.|TRBV27|TRBJ2-7|.
TGTGCCAGCAGCCCGGGTCCCACTCCCGGGCAGTACTTC
CASSPGPTPGQYF
>.|TRBV9|TRBJ1-1|.
TGTGCCAGCAGCGTAATCCGGGACGCCTGGGGTAACACTGAAGCTTTCTTT
CASSVIRDAWGNTEAFF
>.|TRBV5-1|TRBJ1-1|.
TGCGCCAGCAGCCCATGGACCTACACTGAAGCTTTCTTT
CASSPWTYTEAFF
>TRBD2|TRBV7-2|TRBJ2-7|.
TGTGCCAGCAGCTCGGAACATCAACTAGCGGAGGCCTACGAGCAGTACTTC
CASSSEHQLAEAYEQYF
>.|TRBV28|TRBJ1-5|once
TGTGCCAGCAGTTACGGGGTTGGTAACCAGCCCCAGCATTTT
CASSYGVGNQPQHF
>TRBD1|TRBV28|TRBJ2-7|.
TGTGCCAGCAGCCGAGGGGGCAGGACCTACGAGCAGTACTTC
CASSRGGRTYEQYF
>.|TRBV19|TRBJ1-5|.
TGTGCCAGTAGTATAGTCGGGACCCCGCGGAATCAGCCCCAGCATTTT
CASSIVGTPRNQPQHF
>TRBD2|TRBV6-5|TRBJ2-3|once
TGTGCCAGCAGTTACTTTTCTAGCGGGGACACAGATACGCAGTATTTT
CASSYFSSGDTDTQYF
>.|TRBV27|TRBJ1-2|.
TGTGCCAGCAGCCCTCGGGGTTGGGCTTATGGCTACACCTTC
CASSPRGWAYGYTF
>TRBD2|TRBV7-9|TRBJ2-2|.
TGTGCCAGCAGGGCGGGGACTAGCGGAGCTCAGAACACCGGGGAGCTGTTTTTT
CASRAGTSGAQNTGELFF
>.|TRBV9|TRBJ2-2|.
TGTGCCAGCAGCCCAAGGACAACACCGAACACCGGGGAGCTGTTTTTT
CASSPRTTPNTGELFF
>.|TRBV29-1|TRBJ1-2|.
TGCGCGATGAGGACCTCGGGCGGCTACACCTTC
CAMRTSGGYTF